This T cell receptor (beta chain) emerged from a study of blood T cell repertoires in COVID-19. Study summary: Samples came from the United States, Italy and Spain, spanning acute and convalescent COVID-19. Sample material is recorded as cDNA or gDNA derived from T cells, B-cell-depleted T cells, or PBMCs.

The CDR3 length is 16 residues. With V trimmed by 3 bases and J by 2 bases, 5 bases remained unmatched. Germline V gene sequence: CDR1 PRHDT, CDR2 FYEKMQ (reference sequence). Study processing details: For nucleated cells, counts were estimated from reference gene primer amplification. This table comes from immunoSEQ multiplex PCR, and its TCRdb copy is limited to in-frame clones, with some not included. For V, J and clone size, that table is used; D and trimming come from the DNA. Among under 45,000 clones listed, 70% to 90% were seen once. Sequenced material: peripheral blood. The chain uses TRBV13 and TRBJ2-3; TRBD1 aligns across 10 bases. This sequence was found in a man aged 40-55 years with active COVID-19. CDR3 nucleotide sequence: TGTGCCAGCAGCTTGGGACAGGGGAAATTCACAGATACGCAGTATTTT. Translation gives CASSLGQGKFTDTQYF.